This entry features one T cell receptor beta chain sequence. Its target is not known. The sample is drawn from a study of cytomegalovirus exposure and HLA in healthy donors. Study-wide results and limits: In a later analysis, a missense DCLRE1C variant was linked to TCR beta V- and J-gene trimming.

A multiplex PCR was run with 60 Vbeta primers and 13 Jbeta primers. Sequenced by immunoSEQ multiplex PCR; TCRdb stores in-frame clones only, minus some. The sample records fewer than 200,000 clones, 82% being singletons. This receptor was identified in a girl aged 5-17 years in good health and CMV-seropositive. The sample comprised PBMCs.

The CDR3 protein is CASGSESNINEKLFF. The CDR3 DNA sequence: TGTGCCAGCGGATCGGAGTCGAATATTAATGAAAAACTGTTTTTT. This chain links TRBV28 with TRBJ1-4; D unresolved. The CDR3 is 15 residues long. Trimming removed 8 bases at V and 4 bases at J, with 17 bases between. Germline CDR1 reads MDHEN; CDR2 reads SYDVKM.